The text below deals with one T cell receptor beta chain. Its antigen is currently not known. One base away there is no much larger clone; base qualities are not given. Within the sample, other DNA sequences also encode this same CDR3. This entry is derived from a study of cytomegalovirus exposure and HLA in healthy donors (dated by TCRdb to the late 2010s). Broadly, across the study: An earlier analysis of 587 of the donors reported roughly 300 Gb of sequence data and more than 90 million unique TCR beta sequences from roughly 200 million T cells. An early release that covered 500 to 800 HLA-typed donors contained approximately 300 gigabases of sequencing data and roughly 84 million unique TCR sequences. Of the 398 genotyped donors, 81% fell in the genetic ancestry cluster associated with self-reported Caucasian donors. The study aimed to test whether cataloging public T cell receptors could reveal signatures of past pathogen exposure. Using immunosequencing, the study profiled T cell repertoires from 500 to 800 subjects and related those repertoires to cytomegalovirus serostatus. Besides the first cohort of 666 subjects, a separate validation cohort made up of 120 different subjects was used. To predict cytomegalovirus infection status, the study combined high-throughput TCR immunosequencing, statistical association of individual TCRs with disease status, and machine learning. A later analysis re-examined previously published TCR beta repertoires from hundreds of donors and added high-resolution HLA genotyping to investigate patterns of TCR occurrence. Rather than using new phenotypic data, the later analysis identified candidate immune exposures from TCR beta sequences and from how often those sequences occurred across donors. In an earlier analysis of 587 of the donors, high-throughput TCR beta sequencing was used to judge whether each TCR beta V gene segment behaved as functional or pseudogenic. Donor age, sex, ethnicity and CMV serostatus were compiled alongside the repertoire data. Genome-wide SNP genotypes for about 55% of the 666 donors were used in a later genetic analysis, which treated that subset as a discovery cohort. Every discovery cohort repertoire had been produced on one sequencing platform. HLA typing covered class I and class II loci at four-digit resolution. Typing coverage varied by locus: roughly 629-640 donors for A, B, C, DRB1 and DQB1; some 520 for DQA1; around 610 for DPA1; approximately 490 for DPB1. A handful of DR-DQ haplotypes were handled as single units for association and clustering because linkage in the cohort was strong. Across some 400 genotyped donors of the cohort, an average of roughly 230,000 unique TCR beta nucleotide sequences per donor were sequenced, and 15% to 20% of those sequences were non-productive.

Measured from the cysteine to the phenylalanine, the CDR3 is 12 residues long. Solely the CDR3 DNA is kept, with 36 bases framed from the first base. Deletion took 3 bases off V and 5 bases off J, with a span of 7 bases between the germline ends. The germline V gene supplies CDR1 SNHLY and CDR2 FYNNEI. Here is what the overall study found, with its caveats: In a later genetic analysis, fewer N-insertions in productive TCRs were reported among donors in an Asian-associated ancestry cluster than the roughly 700-donor mean. Because the 87-base-pair reads could not distinguish some IMGT-functional V segments, including TRBV6-2 and TRBV6-3, those segments were excluded. The classifier was reported to diagnose cytomegalovirus status with high specificity and sensitivity in both the original cohort and the validation cohort. In a later genetic analysis, a missense DCLRE1C variant was associated with V-gene and J-gene trimming of TCR beta chains, and the association was replicated in an independent cohort. The cohort was sequenced for TCR beta chains only, and without alpha or paired-chain data the features that could be detected were limited. Correlated functional status among segregating V segments might reflect linkage disequilibrium, but an unknown experimental factor could not be ruled out. The authors suggested that the approach could potentially be generalized to other disease states and immunological phenotypes. Three of the identified cytomegalovirus-associated TCR beta chains were confirmed in vitro to be specific for cytomegalovirus antigens. An earlier analysis of around 600 of the donors showed that most TCR beta V segments appeared in productive rearrangements either about 90% or about 30% of the time, which broadly matched IMGT annotations. Because counts were too low, approximately 18 rarely observed V segments, including chromosome 9 orphons, were excluded from the earlier analysis of some 590 of the donors. The study listed 164 TCR beta chains as associated with cytomegalovirus. A cluster of highly shared sequence variants was judged likely to represent a technical artifact of the sequencing pipeline. Most CMV-associated TCR beta chains appeared to be HLA-restricted in a later analysis, and the HLA associations seemed to be driven largely by CMV exposure. Because HLA typing was unavailable for some donors at each locus, only the typed subset was used in association tests. Sequencing depth was assumed to be roughly uniform across donors in the presence/absence analyses, though that assumption may not hold. When HLA alleles, especially DR and DQ, strongly co-occurred, TCR associations were difficult to assign to individual alleles. A later analysis associated roughly 17,000 TCR beta sequences with specific HLA alleles at a false discovery rate of 0.05. The only immune exposure information available for the cohort was CMV serostatus. Across donors, most TCR sequences were observed very rarely, whereas some public TCRs were present in many individuals. In a later analysis, HLA-associated TCR beta chains showed more clonal expansion and lower generation probabilities than non-associated chains that were equally common. A later analysis reported that several top co-occurrence clusters appeared linked to parvovirus B19, influenza, CMV and Epstein-Barr virus. A further reported finding was that TCR beta sequences accurately predicted the HLA-A and HLA-B alleles for most subjects in the first cohort. A later analysis found that TCR association rates varied across HLA loci, with DRB1 alleles showing the most associated TCRs and HLA-C alleles the fewest.

To prepare the library, the immunoSEQ multiplex PCR assay was applied. The multiplex PCR relied on a mix of 60 forward primers for TCR Vbeta segments and 13 reverse primers for TCR Jbeta segments. The CDR3 region of rearranged TCR beta genes was amplified from genomic DNA by a multiplex PCR assay. The amplified TCR beta libraries were sequenced on the Illumina HiSeq System as 87-base-pair reads. On the study's bioinformatics: A later analysis counted approximately 76 million unique TCR beta chains across the 690 or so repertoires, and 10 million to 12 million of these chains were shared by at least two donors. Raw reads were error-corrected and collapsed into unique sequences by a nearest-neighbor algorithm in which closely related sequences were merged to remove PCR and sequencing errors. To assign V, D and J gene segments, CDR3 sequences were aligned to IMGT reference sequences. For a sequence to be retained, at least a six-nucleotide match to both a V gene segment and a J gene segment was required. A rearrangement was called productive if the CDR3 had no stop codons and remained in frame with V and J, and every other rearrangement was called non-productive. Following IMGT convention, CDR3 was defined as the stretch from the second conserved V-encoded cysteine to the conserved J-encoded phenylalanine. In an earlier analysis of just under 600 of the donors, sequences lacking an unambiguous match to a single V gene segment were excluded. In an earlier analysis of approximately 610 of the donors, V segments were called functional above 56.7% productive rearrangements and were called segregating when the between-donor standard deviation exceeded 5%. A statistical classification framework was built for diagnosing cytomegalovirus status from the catalog of TCR beta chain sequences. A later analysis assigned V and J genes by comparing TCR nucleotide sequences with IMGT/GENE-DB human TR gene sequences. A later analysis assigned CDR3 sequences and most-parsimonious VDJ recombination scenarios with the TCRdist pipeline. In a later analysis, each TCR beta chain was defined by its CDR3 amino acid sequence together with its V-gene family, and reads without a unique V-gene family were excluded. A later analysis removed several hundred highly shared, low-generation-probability nucleotide sequences to deal with suspected cross-contamination and a sequencing artifact. In a later analysis, a clonal expansion index was calculated for each public chain from normalized within-repertoire ranks of inferred template counts. A later analysis computed generation probabilities with a VDJ recombination model fitted to out-of-frame rearrangements, and checked the results against IGoR. Hypergeometric tests were used in a later analysis to score TCR-TCR, TCR-HLA and TCR-CMV co-occurrence, with a repertoire-size bias correction applied to the TCR pairs. False discovery rates were estimated in a later analysis by permuting HLA or CMV assignments 20 times. In a later analysis, co-occurring TCRs were grouped with DBSCAN, and TCRdist sequence similarity was added when clustering was performed within HLA-allele-positive subsets. Repertoires with fewer than 30,000 or more than 120,000 public chains were left out of co-occurrence clustering, as were four to six repertoires with anomalous nucleotide sharing. TCRdb limited this immuneACCESS table to in-frame rearrangements with V and J called. A share of clones is missing; checked studies link under half to unresolved V genes, and the rest is unexplained. V, J and clone size derive from that table, while D and trimming were established from the DNA sequence. The sample table lists about 160,000 clones, about 85% of them with a count of one. The top ten clones comprise more than 2% of the sample.

The cohort comprised around 690 healthy bone marrow donors. Cohort members were all nominally healthy when sampled, although unrecorded immune exposures were likely present. The donor was CMV seropositive and was included in the group of some 290 seropositive cohort members. Every donor gave a peripheral blood sample, and the peripheral blood mononuclear cells from that sample were used for TCR beta sequencing. The Qiagen DNeasy Blood Extraction Kit was used to extract genomic DNA from the blood cell samples. The chain is encoded by TRBV2 joined to TRBJ1-2, with the D segment identity uncertain. The clonotype originates from a man younger than 30 in good health and CMV-seropositive. Sequencing input: PBMCs. The sequenced DNA is TGTGCCAGCAGTGAGTCAGGTTATGGCTACACCTTC. This sequence encodes CASSESGYGYTF. Reference TRBV2 and TRBJ1-2 proteins supply the regions before and after the CDR3; the full variable domain is: EPEVTQTPSHQVTQMGQEVILRCVPISNHLYFYWYRQILGQKVEFLVSFYNNEISEKSEIFDDQFSVERPDGSNFTLKIRSTKLEDSAMYFCASSESGYGYTFGSGTRLTVV.